This T cell receptor beta chain was recorded in a study of early T cells in non-severe SARS-CoV-2 infection. Study background: RNA in bulk from unsorted whole blood was sequenced, and chains were unpaired.

Per the germline V gene, CDR1 is KGHSH and CDR2 is LQKENI. The length of the CDR3 is 15 residues. With 3 bases removed from V and 0 bases from J, the gap between germline ends came to 9 bases. About this clonotype itself: The target antigen is unknown.

Notes on the study in general: VDJdb matching favored anti-spike CD8 responses, missing private and CD4 specificities.

Individual cDNA molecules were tagged with unique molecular identifiers. Via MiXCR, TCRdb re-called the 5' RACE reads, giving one row per CDR3 protein. The sample contains fewer than 120,000 distinct CDR3 sequences, around 12% of which appear only once. V is TRBV18 and J is TRBJ1-3; D gene uncertain. The clonotype was recovered from an adult who was a healthcare worker with PCR-confirmed SARS-CoV-2 infection or an uninfected control (not recorded which). The sample in question was whole blood, obtained at baseline. CDR3 coding DNA: TGTGCCAGCTCACCCCCGGCGATCTCTGGAAACACCATATATTTT. This encodes CASSPPAISGNTIYF.